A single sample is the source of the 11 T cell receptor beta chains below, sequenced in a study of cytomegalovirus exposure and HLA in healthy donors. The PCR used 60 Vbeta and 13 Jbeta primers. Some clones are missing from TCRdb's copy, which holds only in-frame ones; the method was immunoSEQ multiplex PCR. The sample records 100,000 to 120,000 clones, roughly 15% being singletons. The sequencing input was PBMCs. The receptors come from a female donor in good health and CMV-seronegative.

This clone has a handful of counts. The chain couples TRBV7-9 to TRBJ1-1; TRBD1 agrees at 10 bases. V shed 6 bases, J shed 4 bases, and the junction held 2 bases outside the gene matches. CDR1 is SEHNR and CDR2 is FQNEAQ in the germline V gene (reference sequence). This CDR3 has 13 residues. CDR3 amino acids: CASSRQGATEAFF. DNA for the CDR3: TGTGCCAGCAGTCGACAGGGGGCCACTGAAGCTTTCTTT.

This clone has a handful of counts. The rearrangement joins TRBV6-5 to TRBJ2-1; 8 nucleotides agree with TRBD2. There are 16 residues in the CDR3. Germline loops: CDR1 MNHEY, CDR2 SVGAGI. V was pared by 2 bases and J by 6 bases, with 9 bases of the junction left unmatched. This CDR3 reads CASSYGVAGSPNEQFF. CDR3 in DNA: TGTGCCAGCAGTTACGGCGTAGCGGGGTCACCCAATGAGCAGTTCTTC.

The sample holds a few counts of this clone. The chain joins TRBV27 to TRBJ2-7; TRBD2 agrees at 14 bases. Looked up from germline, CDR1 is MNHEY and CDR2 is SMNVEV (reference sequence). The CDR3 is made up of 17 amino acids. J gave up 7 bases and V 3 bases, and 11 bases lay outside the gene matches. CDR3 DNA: TGTGCCAGCAGTTTTCTACAGCCGACTAGCGGGAGGGTAGAGCAGTACTTC. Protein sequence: CASSFLQPTSGRVEQYF.

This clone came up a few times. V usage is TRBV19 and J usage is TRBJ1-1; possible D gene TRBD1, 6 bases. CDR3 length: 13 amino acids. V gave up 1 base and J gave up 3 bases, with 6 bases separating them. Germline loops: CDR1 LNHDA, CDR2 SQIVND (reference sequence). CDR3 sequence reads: CASSIAGDTEAFF. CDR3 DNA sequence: TGTGCCAGTAGTATAGCAGGGGACACTGAAGCTTTCTTT.

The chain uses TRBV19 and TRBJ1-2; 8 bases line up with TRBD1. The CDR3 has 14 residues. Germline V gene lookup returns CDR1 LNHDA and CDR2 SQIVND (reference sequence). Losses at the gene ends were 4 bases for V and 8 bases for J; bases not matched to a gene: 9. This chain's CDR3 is CASSKFQGAAGYTF. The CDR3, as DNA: TGTGCCAGTAGTAAATTTCAGGGGGCCGCGGGCTACACCTTC.

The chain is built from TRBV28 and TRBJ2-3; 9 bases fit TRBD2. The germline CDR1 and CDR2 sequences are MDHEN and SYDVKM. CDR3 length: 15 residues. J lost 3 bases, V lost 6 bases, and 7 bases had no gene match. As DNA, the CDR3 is TGTGCCAGCAGCACACTAGCGGGTTTTACAGATACGCAGTATTTT. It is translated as CASSTLAGFTDTQYF.

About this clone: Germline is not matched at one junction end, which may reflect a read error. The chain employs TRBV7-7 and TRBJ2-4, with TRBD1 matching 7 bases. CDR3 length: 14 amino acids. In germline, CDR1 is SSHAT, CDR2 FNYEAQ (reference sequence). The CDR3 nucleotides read TGTGCTAGCAGCTTGTGGGACAGCAAAAACATTCAGTACTTC. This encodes CASSLWDSKNIQYF.

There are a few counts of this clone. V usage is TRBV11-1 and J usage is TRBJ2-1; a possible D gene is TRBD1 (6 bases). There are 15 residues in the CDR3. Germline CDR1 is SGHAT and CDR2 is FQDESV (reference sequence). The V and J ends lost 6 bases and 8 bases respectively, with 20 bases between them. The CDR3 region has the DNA TGTGCCAGCAGTCTAGCTAGGTTCAGGGGCGATGAGCAGTTCTTC. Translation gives CASSLARFRGDEQFF.

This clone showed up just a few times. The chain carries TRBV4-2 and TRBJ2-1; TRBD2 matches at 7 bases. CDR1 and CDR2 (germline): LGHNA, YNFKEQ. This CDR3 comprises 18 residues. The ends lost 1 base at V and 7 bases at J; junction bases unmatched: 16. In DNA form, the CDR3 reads TGTGCCAGCAGCCAAGGCGGAGTAGCGGGTGGTGGCCAGAATGAGCAGTTCTTC. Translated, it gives CASSQGGVAGGGQNEQFF.

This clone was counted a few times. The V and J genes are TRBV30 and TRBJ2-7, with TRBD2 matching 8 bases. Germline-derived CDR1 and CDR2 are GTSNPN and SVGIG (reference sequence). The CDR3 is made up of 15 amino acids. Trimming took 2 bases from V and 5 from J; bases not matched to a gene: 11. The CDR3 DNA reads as TGTGCCTGGAGTAAGGAGCGGGAGTATCTAAACGAGCAGTACTTC. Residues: CAWSKEREYLNEQYF.

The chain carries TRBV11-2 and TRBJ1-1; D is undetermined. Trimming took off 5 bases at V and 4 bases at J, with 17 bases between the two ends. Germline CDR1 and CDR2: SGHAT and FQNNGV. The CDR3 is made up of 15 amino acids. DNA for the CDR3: TGTGCCAGCAGCCTCGAGCGGGCCCAGTCCACTGAAGCTTTCTTT. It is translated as CASSLERAQSTEAFF. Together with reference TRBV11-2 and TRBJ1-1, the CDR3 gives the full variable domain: EAGVAQSPRYKIIEKRQSVAFWCNPISGHATLYWYQQILGQGPKLLIQFQNNGVVDDSQLPKDRFSAERLKGVDSTLKIQPAKLEDSAVYLCASSLERAQSTEAFFGQGTRLTVV.